Listed below are T cell receptor beta chains from one sample, sequenced in a study of blood T cell repertoires in COVID-19. TCRdb keeps only in-frame clones here, not all; method: immunoSEQ multiplex PCR. This sample carries about 190,000 clones, 82% of them seen once, and the ten largest clones take 7.8%. The specimen was peripheral blood. All receptors come from a woman between 55 and 75 years old with COVID-19, enrolled during active disease. CDR3s include the opening cysteine and the closing phenylalanine or tryptophan. A D gene is named only where the DNA matches it firmly. Size tells how often a clone was seen (once, few, many) or the class of an expanded clone, and some rows leave it out.

clone_size: -
j_call: TRBJ1-4
v_call: TRBV4-2
d_call: -
cdr3_nt: TGTGCCAGCCGGAACTCACAGGCTAATGAAAAACTGTTTTTT
cdr3_aa: CASRNSQANEKLFF

clone_size: -
j_call: TRBJ2-2
v_call: TRBV3-1/TRBV3-2
d_call: -
cdr3_nt: TGTGCCAGCAGCCAATTGGGGGGTCGCGGCACCGGGGAGCTGTTTTTT
cdr3_aa: CASSQLGGRGTGELFF

clone_size: few
j_call: TRBJ2-1
v_call: TRBV18
d_call: -
cdr3_nt: TGTGCCAGCTCACCACCGGTGGCGGCTAACAATGAGCAGTTCTTC
cdr3_aa: CASSPPVAANNEQFF

clone_size: -
j_call: TRBJ2-5
v_call: TRBV7-6
d_call: TRBD2
cdr3_nt: TGTGCCAGCAGCTCCCCTCGCGGGGGGGGCCAAGAGACCCAGTACTTC
cdr3_aa: CASSSPRGGGQETQYF

clone_size: -
j_call: TRBJ2-1
v_call: TRBV5-1
d_call: -
cdr3_nt: TGCGCCAGCAGCACCCAGGGTTTCGATGAGCAGTTCTTC
cdr3_aa: CASSTQGFDEQFF

clone_size: -
j_call: TRBJ2-5
v_call: TRBV19
d_call: -
cdr3_nt: TGTGCCAGTAGTACCACGGGACTTGAAGAGACCCAGTACTTC
cdr3_aa: CASSTTGLEETQYF

clone_size: -
j_call: TRBJ2-7
v_call: TRBV4-1
d_call: TRBD2
cdr3_nt: TGCGCCAGCAGCCAAGAGGCCGTAGCGGGAGTGCAGTACTTC
cdr3_aa: CASSQEAVAGVQYF

clone_size: -
j_call: TRBJ2-1
v_call: TRBV19
d_call: -
cdr3_nt: TGTGCCAGTAGTATCTCCAGGGACAGCGGGTATGAGCAGTTCTTC
cdr3_aa: CASSISRDSGYEQFF

clone_size: -
j_call: TRBJ2-3
v_call: TRBV7-9
d_call: -
cdr3_nt: TGTGCCAGCAGGAGTAGCGGCACAGATACGCAGTATTTT
cdr3_aa: CASRSSGTDTQYF

clone_size: -
j_call: TRBJ2-3
v_call: TRBV7-2
d_call: TRBD2
cdr3_nt: TGTGCCAGCAGCTTACTAGCGGGAAGCACAGATACGCAGTATTTT
cdr3_aa: CASSLLAGSTDTQYF

clone_size: -
j_call: TRBJ2-1
v_call: TRBV30
d_call: -
cdr3_nt: TGTGCCTGGAGTGAGGCCCCCGGAGATGAGCAGTTCTTC
cdr3_aa: CAWSEAPGDEQFF

clone_size: -
j_call: TRBJ2-3
v_call: TRBV5-8
d_call: TRBD2
cdr3_nt: TGTGCCAGCAGCAGACCCCGGGAGGGCCTCGGCACAGATACGCAGTATTTT
cdr3_aa: CASSRPREGLGTDTQYF

clone_size: -
j_call: TRBJ1-2
v_call: TRBV6-6
d_call: -
cdr3_nt: TGTGCCAGCAGACCAGGGGTCTATGGCTACACCTTC
cdr3_aa: CASRPGVYGYTF

clone_size: few
j_call: TRBJ2-2
v_call: TRBV7-9
d_call: TRBD2
cdr3_nt: TGTGCCAGCAGCCCGCCGGCCGGACTAGCGGGACCCAGCGGGGAGCTGTTTTTT
cdr3_aa: CASSPPAGLAGPSGELFF

clone_size: -
j_call: TRBJ1-5
v_call: TRBV4-1
d_call: -
cdr3_nt: TGCGCCAGCAGCCAAGGGGGCTATAGCAATCAGCCCCAGCATTTT
cdr3_aa: CASSQGGYSNQPQHF

clone_size: -
j_call: TRBJ1-5
v_call: TRBV6-5
d_call: -
cdr3_nt: TGTGCCAGCCTCGAGAGGGGGAGCAATCAGCCCCAGCATTTT
cdr3_aa: CASLERGSNQPQHF

clone_size: -
j_call: TRBJ2-5
v_call: TRBV7-2
d_call: -
cdr3_nt: TGTGCCAGCAGTCCTGGCGGGGTGAAGACCCAGTACTTC
cdr3_aa: CASSPGGVKTQYF

clone_size: -
j_call: TRBJ1-1
v_call: TRBV5-1
d_call: -
cdr3_nt: TGCGCCAGCAGCCCGACAGCTAACACTGAAGCTTTCTTT
cdr3_aa: CASSPTANTEAFF

clone_size: -
j_call: TRBJ2-7
v_call: TRBV7-7
d_call: TRBD1
cdr3_nt: TGTGCTAGCAGCTTCGGGACAGGAGCGGTGTACGAGCAGTACTTC
cdr3_aa: CASSFGTGAVYEQYF

clone_size: few
j_call: TRBJ1-6
v_call: TRBV19
d_call: TRBD1
cdr3_nt: TGTGCCAGTAGTAGCAGGGGGCGAGGATCACCCCTCCACTTT
cdr3_aa: CASSSRGRGSPLHF

clone_size: -
j_call: TRBJ2-3
v_call: TRBV18
d_call: -
cdr3_nt: TGTGCCAGCTCACCCTCCAGGGTGGGCACAGATACGCAGTATTTT
cdr3_aa: CASSPSRVGTDTQYF

clone_size: -
j_call: TRBJ1-1
v_call: TRBV30
d_call: TRBD1
cdr3_nt: TGTGCCTGGGACAGGGGGCCGAACACTGAAGCTTTCTTT
cdr3_aa: CAWDRGPNTEAFF

clone_size: -
j_call: TRBJ1-3
v_call: TRBV11-2
d_call: -
cdr3_nt: TGTGCCAGCAGCTCTCGACAGTACTCTGGAAACACCATATATTTT
cdr3_aa: CASSSRQYSGNTIYF

clone_size: few
j_call: TRBJ1-3
v_call: TRBV15
d_call: -
cdr3_nt: TGTGCCACCAGCAGAGAGGGGGGCTCTGGAAACACCATATATTTT
cdr3_aa: CATSREGGSGNTIYF

clone_size: -
j_call: TRBJ2-7
v_call: TRBV11-2
d_call: TRBD1
cdr3_nt: TGTGCCAGCAGCTTGGACAGGTCAGGGTACGAGCAGTACTTC
cdr3_aa: CASSLDRSGYEQYF